This T cell receptor (beta chain) originates from a study of neurological immune-mediated disorders. For the study at large: Of the multiple sclerosis patients, around 34 in total, roughly 31 were relapsing-remitting and 3 were secondary progressive.

General study points: There was no clinical or MRI feature that was associated with the multiple sclerosis repertoire cluster. The absence of shared CDR3 amino acid sequences among expanded clones across subjects suggests private repertoires in all groups.

This clonotype has ten or more counts. What it binds is not known. As for the cDNA, it was generated by 5'RACE with 10-nucleotide random UMIs. TCRdb reprocessed the 5' RACE reads with MiXCR, giving one entry per CDR3 protein. Of roughly 66,000 distinct CDR3 sequences listed, 4.5% to 6% are singletons. The CDR3 sequence is 14 residues long. V was pared by 1 base and J by 1 base, with 2 bases of the junction left unmatched. Germline V CDR1 and CDR2: DFQATT, SNEGSKA (reference sequence). The rearrangement joins TRBV20-1 to TRBJ1-1; 8 nucleotides align to TRBD1. This receptor was obtained from a woman in her 70s with multiple sclerosis. What was sequenced was PBMCs. CDR3 DNA: TGCAGTGCTAGAGCCGGGACAGGGAACACTGAAGCTTTCTTT. It specifies CSARAGTGNTEAFF.